This T cell receptor (beta chain) stems from a study of cytomegalovirus exposure and HLA in healthy donors. As for the study in general: Unique TCRs numbering 75 million to 95 million, obtained from HLA-typed donors, made up an early data release.

Details on this clone: The antigen is not known.

There are 11 residues in the CDR3. Trimming left V 6 bases short and J 6 bases short, with 11 bases between. Per germline, CDR1 DFQATT and CDR2 SNEGSKA (reference sequence). Study observations and caveats: Roughly uniform sequencing depth across donors was assumed, possibly incorrectly. One variant, a missense change in DCLRE1C, was linked in a later analysis to TCR beta V- and J-gene trimming.

PCR involved 60 Vbeta and 13 Jbeta primers. Libraries were prepared by immunoSEQ multiplex PCR; TCRdb keeps only in-frame clonotypes and omits some of them. Of some 130,000 clones in the sample, 79% were seen once. The clonotype originates from a man younger than 35 in good health and CMV-seronegative. The sequencing sample was made of PBMCs. The chain uses TRBV20-1 and TRBJ1-2; no firm D call. The CDR3 sequence is CSAHRVDGYTF. Written as DNA, the CDR3 is TGCAGTGCCCACCGGGTTGATGGCTACACCTTC.